This TCR beta chain was found in a study of T cells in Graves' hyperthyroidism and ophthalmopathy. Overall study context: Staff took peripheral blood when the initial diagnosis was made, before any treatment began.

V dropped 3 bases and J dropped 10; count of bases not matched to a gene: 6. This CDR3 is 14 amino acids long. CDR1 and CDR2 from the germline V gene are LGHDT and YNNKEL (reference sequence). Study findings and constraints: Most thyroid clonotypes with frequency above 0.001 were detected in blood.

This clonotype showed up many times. Its matching antigen is unknown. A patient was excluded if there was uncontrolled infection, other autoimmune disease, pregnancy or lactation. Amplification yielded TCR beta CDR3 regions, with RNA transcripts as the source. In the first-round RT-PCR of the TCR CDR3, the HTBI primer set was used. TCRdb used MiXCR to reprocess the multiplex PCR reads, holding one entry per CDR3 protein. The sample lists 250,000 to 350,000 distinct CDR3 sequences; approximately 16% were seen once. This TCR came from a man aged 25 to 45 with Graves' hyperthyroidism. V gene TRBV3-1 combines with J gene TRBJ2-1; 10 bases agree with TRBD2. Sequencing was done on a sample of blood. The CDR3: CASSHRQLAGEQFF. In nucleotides, the CDR3 is TGTGCCAGCAGCCACAGACAACTAGCGGGGGAGCAGTTCTTC.